Included here is one T cell receptor beta chain sequence, with context. The entry originates in a study of blood T cell repertoires in COVID-19. Study at large: T cells, B-cell-depleted T cells, or PBMCs supplied cDNA or gDNA.

The CDR3 length is 17 residues. Germline lookup yields CDR1 SGHTA and CDR2 FQGTGA. Losses at the gene ends were 1 base for V and 11 bases for J; bases not matched to a gene: 14. Sequenced by immunoSEQ multiplex PCR; TCRdb stores in-frame clones only, minus some. Of some 180,000 clones listed, more than 70% are singletons. The chain has TRBV7-3 and TRBJ2-1; 10 nucleotides match TRBD2. The sequenced material came from PBMCs or T cells enriched from blood (not recorded which). The clonotype comes from a man aged 35 to 55 who had recovered from COVID-19. CDR3 in amino acids: CASSLNLGTSEKSKQFF. In nucleotides, the CDR3 is TGTGCCAGCAGCTTAAATCTTGGGACTAGCGAAAAAAGTAAGCAGTTCTTC.